The clone carrying this T cell receptor (beta chain) appeared a few times. What it recognizes is unknown. V lost 5 bases, J lost 7 bases, and 10 bases stayed unmatched. Looked up from germline, CDR1 is LNHDA and CDR2 is SQIVND (reference sequence). CDR3 length: 15 residues. This sample is drawn from a study of T cell repertoires in cytomegalovirus infection. Study summary: Selected CMV epitopes included recently identified HLA-C-restricted ones as well as well-studied HLA-B-restricted ones. Both a matching HLA type and CMV infection were indicated by public TCR beta signatures. Study conclusions and caveats: In two of eight donors, the top clonotype was HLA-C-restricted CMV-specific. CMV carriers having the relevant HLA were flagged by cumulative public TCR beta family frequency.

TCRdb reprocessed the reads via MiXCR and lists one record per CDR3 protein. The table includes just over 450,000 distinct CDR3 sequences, under 55% detected once. V is TRBV19 and J is TRBJ1-5; TRBD1 matches at 8 bases. The receptor's source is a human donor in good health (CMV status not recorded). Some clones in this sample may be carry-over from other donors' samples. The sequencing used cultured PBMCs, collected from culture after CMV antigen stimulation. CDR3 bases: TGTGCCAGTAGTGCCCGGACAGGGAGGGGACAGCCCCAGCATTTT. Its translation: CASSARTGRGQPQHF.